This T cell receptor (beta chain) was captured by sequencing in a study of blood T cell repertoires in COVID-19 (dated by TCRdb to about 2020). Notes on the research overall: Samples from collaborators originated in the United States, Italy and Spain and spanned both the acute and convalescent phases of COVID-19. Samples came from the ongoing ImmuneRACE study (first 160 participants) plus 1,254 subjects from 6 global collaborators. The prospective study material was composed of cDNA or gDNA derived from T cells, B-cell-depleted T cells, or PBMCs. The dataset comprised deeply sampled blood TCRbeta repertoires from subjects exposed to, actively infected with, or recovered from COVID-19. A freely available public database, intended as a resource for researchers studying the immune response to SARS-CoV-2, is where the repertoires were released. Sample metadata almost always included a de-identified subject ID, COVID-19 status, age in years and sex. Where available, HLA class I and class II types were obtained from metadata supplied by the sample provider rather than from assay-based typing. Results and caveats for the whole study, not just this receptor: The quantity of clinical and demographic metadata differed by source and by participant and was supplied without curation.

From the cysteine up to the phenylalanine, the CDR3 has a length of 14 residues. The read is trimmed to its CDR3 DNA, 42 bases read in frame from base 1. V is cut by 2 bases and J by 2 bases, and the space between the germline ends is 12 bases. The germline V gene (reference sequence) supplies CDR1 GTSNPN and CDR2 SVGIG. TCRbeta CDR3 regions were amplified from genomic DNA by means of the immunoSEQ Assay, a bias-controlled multiplex PCR. As for the original processing: Nucleated cell counts per sample were estimated from amplification of reference gene primers within the assay. To quantify the absolute abundance of each unique TCRbeta CDR3 rearrangement, sequence reads were collapsed and filtered. For each sample, productive Simpson clonality was calculated as the square root of Simpson's diversity index across productive rearrangements. TCRdb limited this immuneACCESS table to in-frame rearrangements with V and J called. A share of clones is missing; checked studies link under half to unresolved V genes, and the rest is unexplained. The V and J calls and clone size were taken over from that table, and D and trimming were inferred from the DNA. The sample table contains under 150,000 clones; only one count was recorded for roughly 80% of them. The top ten hold roughly 1.4% of the sample.

Collaborating institutions collected whole blood in K2EDTA tubes following their own protocols. For TCRbeta analysis, collaborators shipped samples in one of three forms: frozen whole blood, isolated PBMCs, or DNA extracted from either of those sample types. Concerning this clone itself: Its antigen is not yet known. No base quality values were provided; no much bigger clone lies one nucleotide off.

Recombination connected TRBV30 to TRBJ2-5; the D gene identity is not certain. The sequence came from a man aged 45-60 years with acute or convalescent COVID-19. The material sequenced was peripheral blood. The bases read TGTGCCTGGAGTAGCGCCGGCAGACAAGAGACCCAGTACTTC. This encodes CAWSSAGRQETQYF.